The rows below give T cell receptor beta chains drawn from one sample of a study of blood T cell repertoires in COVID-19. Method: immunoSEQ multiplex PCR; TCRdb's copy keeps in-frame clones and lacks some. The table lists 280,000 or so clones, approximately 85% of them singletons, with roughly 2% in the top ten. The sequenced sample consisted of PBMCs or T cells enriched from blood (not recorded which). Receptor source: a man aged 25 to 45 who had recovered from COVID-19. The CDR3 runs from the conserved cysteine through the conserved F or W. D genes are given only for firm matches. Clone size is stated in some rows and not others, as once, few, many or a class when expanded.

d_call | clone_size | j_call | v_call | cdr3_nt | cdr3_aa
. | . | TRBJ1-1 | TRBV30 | TGTGCCTGGAACCCCCGGGGTTGGGGCACTGAAGCTTTCTTT | CAWNPRGWGTEAFF
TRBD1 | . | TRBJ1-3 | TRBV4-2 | TGTGCCAGCAGCCAACCCTTGGACAGGTCTGGAAACACCATATATTTT | CASSQPLDRSGNTIYF
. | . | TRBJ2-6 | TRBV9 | TGTGCCAGCAATCACAGGCTTTCTGGGGCCAACGTCCTGACTTTC | CASNHRLSGANVLTF
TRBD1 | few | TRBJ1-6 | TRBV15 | TGTGCCACCAGCACGGCCTTGACAGGGGGCGATTCACCCCTCCACTTT | CATSTALTGGDSPLHF
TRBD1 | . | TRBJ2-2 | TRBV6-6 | TGTGCCAGCAGTCCGCGACCGGGACAGGGGAGGAACACCGGGGAGCTGTTTTTT | CASSPRPGQGRNTGELFF
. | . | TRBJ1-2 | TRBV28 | TGTGCCAGCAGTTGGGGGCGGGTTGGCTACACCTTC | CASSWGRVGYTF
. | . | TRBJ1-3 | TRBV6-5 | TGTGCCAGCACGGGGAACCTGCTCTCTGGAAACACCATATATTTT | CASTGNLLSGNTIYF
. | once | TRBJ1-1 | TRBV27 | TGTGCCAGCAGTCAGTACAAGAACACTGAAGCTTTCTTT | CASSQYKNTEAFF
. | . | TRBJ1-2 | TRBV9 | TGTGCCAGCACCAATTCTTTAGCGGGTACAGCTAACTATGGCTACACCTTC | CASTNSLAGTANYGYTF
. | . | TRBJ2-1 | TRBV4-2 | TGTGCCAGCAGCCAAGGGTCGACTTCTTACAATGAGCAGTTCTTC | CASSQGSTSYNEQFF
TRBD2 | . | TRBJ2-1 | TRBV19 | TGTGCCAGTAGTCTCCGAGGGAGCGGGGTTGGTAATGAGCAGTTCTTC | CASSLRGSGVGNEQFF
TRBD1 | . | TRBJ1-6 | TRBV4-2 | TGTGCCAGCAGCCAAGTTACAGGGGTGGCTTCACCCCTCCACTTT | CASSQVTGVASPLHF
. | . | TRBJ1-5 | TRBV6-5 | TGTGCCAGCAGGTCATTGAGTATCGGTCAGCCCCAGCATTTT | CASRSLSIGQPQHF
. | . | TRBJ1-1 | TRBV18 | TGTGCCAGCTCACCACCGCTCAGGGGCACTGAAGCTTTCTTT | CASSPPLRGTEAFF
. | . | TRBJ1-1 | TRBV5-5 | TGTGCCAGCAGCTTTTATCCACAGGGCGAAGCTTTCTTT | CASSFYPQGEAFF
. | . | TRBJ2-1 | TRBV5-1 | TGCGCCAGCAGCATCCCTCCCTACAATGAGCAGTTCTTC | CASSIPPYNEQFF
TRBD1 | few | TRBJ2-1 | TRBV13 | TGTGCCAGCAGCTTGGGACAGGGGATCAATGAGCAGTTCTTC | CASSLGQGINEQFF
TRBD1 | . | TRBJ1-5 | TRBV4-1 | TGCGCCAGCAGCCAAGTAGGACAGGGGCGACCCCAGCCCCAGCATTTT | CASSQVGQGRPQPQHF
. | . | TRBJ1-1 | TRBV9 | TGTGCCAGCAGCGTAGGGGTTGCGGGGCAAGGCCAAGCTTTCTTT | CASSVGVAGQGQAFF
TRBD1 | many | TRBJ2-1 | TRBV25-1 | TGTGCCAGCAGTGAATCTAGGGGGGACAGGGGCAATGAGCAGTTCTTC | CASSESRGDRGNEQFF
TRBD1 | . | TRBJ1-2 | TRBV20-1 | TGCAGTGTGACAGGGGCCTATGGCTACACCTTC | CSVTGAYGYTF
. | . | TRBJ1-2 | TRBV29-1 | TGCAGCGTGACACAAACACAGGGCTATGGCTACACCTTC | CSVTQTQGYGYTF
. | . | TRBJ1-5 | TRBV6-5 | TGTGCCAGCAGTTACCGACAGGGCAATCAGCCCCAGCATTTT | CASSYRQGNQPQHF
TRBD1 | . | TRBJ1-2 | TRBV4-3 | TGCGCCAGCAGCCAAGATCTTGGGACAGGGGGTTACTATGGCTACACCTTC | CASSQDLGTGGYYGYTF
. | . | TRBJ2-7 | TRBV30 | TGTGCCTGGAGTGTTCGCCACCCCCCGGACGAGCAGTACTTC | CAWSVRHPPDEQYF
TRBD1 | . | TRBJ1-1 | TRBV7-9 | TGTGCCAGCAGCCGGACAGGGATCAAGGACACTGAAGCTTTCTTT | CASSRTGIKDTEAFF
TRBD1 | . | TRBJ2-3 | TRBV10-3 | TGTGCCATCAGTGAAGACAGGGGTGTCACGCAGTATTTT | CAISEDRGVTQYF
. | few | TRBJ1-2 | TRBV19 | TGTGCCAGTAGTATTTCCGGGCGGGATGGCTACACCTTC | CASSISGRDGYTF
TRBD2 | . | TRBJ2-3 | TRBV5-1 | TGCGCCAGCAGCTTGGCCTTAGCGGGGGAGACAGATACGCAGTATTTT | CASSLALAGETDTQYF
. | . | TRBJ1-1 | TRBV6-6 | TGTGCCAGCAGACCCCTAGGGAACAGGGCGAACACTGAAGCTTTCTTT | CASRPLGNRANTEAFF
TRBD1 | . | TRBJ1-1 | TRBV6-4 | TGTGCCAGCAATATGGGACAGAGAAACACTGAAGCTTTCTTT | CASNMGQRNTEAFF
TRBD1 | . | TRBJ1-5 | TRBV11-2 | TGTGCCAGCAGCAGAACAGGGGGCGATCAGCCCCAGCATTTT | CASSRTGGDQPQHF
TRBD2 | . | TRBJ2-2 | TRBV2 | TGTGCCAGCAGGAGGGGGACTAGCGGGGAACTTGGCACAAACACCGGGGAGCTGTTTTTT | CASRRGTSGELGTNTGELFF
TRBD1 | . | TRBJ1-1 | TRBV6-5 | TGTGCCAGCAGTTACTCGTGGCAGGGGGACACTGAAGCTTTCTTT | CASSYSWQGDTEAFF
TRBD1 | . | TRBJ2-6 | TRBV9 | TGTGCCAGCAGCGAAGGACAGGGCTCTGGGGCCAACGTCCTGACTTTC | CASSEGQGSGANVLTF
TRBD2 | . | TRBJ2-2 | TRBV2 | TGTGCCAGCAGCTATAGACTAGCGGGGGTGGACGGGGAGCTGTTTTTT | CASSYRLAGVDGELFF
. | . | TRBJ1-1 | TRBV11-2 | TGTGCCAGCAGCTTAGAAGGCGGATCTGAAGCTTTCTTT | CASSLEGGSEAFF
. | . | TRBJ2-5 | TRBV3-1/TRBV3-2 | TGTGCCAGCAGGAGCGGAGGCAGGTACCAAGAGACCCAGTACTTC | CASRSGGRYQETQYF
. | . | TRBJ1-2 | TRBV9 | TGTGCCAGCAGCGTAGGACTTAACTATGGCTACACCTTC | CASSVGLNYGYTF
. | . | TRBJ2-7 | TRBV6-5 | TGTGCCAGCAGTTCCATAGTCACCACCTACGAGCAGTACTTC | CASSSIVTTYEQYF
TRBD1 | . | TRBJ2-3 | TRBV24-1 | TGTGCCACCAGTGTTGGGGGCAGGAGGGACAGGAGCACAGATACGCAGTATTTT | CATSVGGRRDRSTDTQYF
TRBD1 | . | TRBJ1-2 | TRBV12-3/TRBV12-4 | TGTGCCAGCACTCTGACAGGGTGGCATGGCTACACCTTC | CASTLTGWHGYTF
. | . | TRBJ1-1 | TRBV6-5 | TGTGCCAGCAGCTTTGACAGGAGGACATACACTGAAGCTTTCTTT | CASSFDRRTYTEAFF
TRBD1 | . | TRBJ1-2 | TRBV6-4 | TGTGCCAGCAGACCCGGGACAGGGGTTGGCTACACCTTC | CASRPGTGVGYTF
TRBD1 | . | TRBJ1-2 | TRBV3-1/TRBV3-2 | TGTGCCAGCAGCCCAGGGACAGTCTATGGCTACACCTTC | CASSPGTVYGYTF
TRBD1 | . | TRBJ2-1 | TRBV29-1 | TGCAGCGTAGCCGGGACAGGGATGTACAATGAGCAGTTCTTC | CSVAGTGMYNEQFF
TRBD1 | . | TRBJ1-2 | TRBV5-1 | TGCGCCAGCAGCTTCCAGGGGGCGGCGTTAGAGGACTATGGCTACACCTTC | CASSFQGAALEDYGYTF